The subject of this entry is one TCR beta chain. It has no known antigen specificity. It has no much larger one-base neighbor in the sample; base qualities were not kept. In total, roughly 670 healthy bone marrow donors made up the cohort. At the time of sampling, all cohort members were nominally healthy, though unrecorded immune exposures were likely present. The donor tested CMV seronegative and was one of the 352 seronegative cohort members. Every donor gave a peripheral blood sample, and the peripheral blood mononuclear cells from that sample were used for TCR beta sequencing. The Qiagen DNeasy Blood Extraction Kit was used to extract genomic DNA from the blood cell samples. Receptor amplification or capture employed the immunoSEQ multiplex PCR assay. For the multiplex PCR, a mixture combining 60 forward primers for TCR Vbeta segments and 13 reverse primers for TCR Jbeta segments was used. A multiplex PCR assay on genomic DNA amplified the CDR3 region of rearranged TCR beta genes. The Illumina HiSeq System was used to sequence the amplified TCR beta libraries as 87-base-pair reads. The paper's processing steps were these. A later analysis counted approximately 84 million unique TCR beta chains across the 650 to 800 repertoires, and some 11 million of these chains were shared by at least two donors. Raw reads were error-corrected and collapsed into unique sequences with a nearest-neighbor algorithm that merged closely related sequences to remove PCR and sequencing errors. To assign V, D and J gene segments, CDR3 sequences were aligned to IMGT reference sequences. For a sequence to be retained, a match of at least six nucleotides to both a V gene segment and a J gene segment was required. Rearrangements were called productive when the CDR3 lacked stop codons and stayed in frame with V and J; all others were non-productive. CDR3 was defined according to IMGT convention as the region running from the second conserved V-encoded cysteine to the conserved J-encoded phenylalanine. The earlier analysis of roughly 590 of the donors excluded sequences that lacked an unambiguous match to a single V gene segment. An earlier analysis of some 500 of the donors classified V segments as functional when productive rearrangements were above 56.7% and as segregating when the standard deviation between donors was above 5%. A statistical classification framework was built to diagnose cytomegalovirus status from the catalog of TCR beta chain sequences. In a later analysis, TCR nucleotide sequences were compared against IMGT/GENE-DB human TR gene sequences so that V and J genes could be assigned. A later analysis assigned CDR3 sequences and most-parsimonious VDJ recombination scenarios with the TCRdist pipeline. In a later analysis, each TCR beta chain was defined by its CDR3 amino acid sequence together with its V-gene family, and reads lacking a unique V-gene family were excluded. A later analysis removed 550 to 700 highly shared, low-generation-probability nucleotide sequences to deal with suspected cross-contamination and a sequencing artifact. For each public chain, a later analysis derived a clonal expansion index from normalized ranks of inferred template counts within each repertoire. Generation probabilities in a later analysis came from a VDJ recombination model fitted to out-of-frame rearrangements, and those results were checked against IGoR. In a later analysis, hypergeometric tests were used to score TCR-TCR, TCR-HLA and TCR-CMV co-occurrence, with a repertoire-size bias correction applied to TCR pairs. False discovery rates were estimated in a later analysis by permuting HLA or CMV assignments 20 times. In a later analysis, co-occurring TCRs were grouped using DBSCAN, and TCRdist sequence similarity was added for clustering within HLA-allele-positive subsets. Co-occurrence clustering excluded repertoires with fewer than 30,000 or more than 120,000 public chains, plus five with anomalous nucleotide sharing. TCRdb took this table from immuneACCESS and kept in-frame rearrangements with V and J called. Such tables lack part of the clones; where checked against another copy, unresolved V genes explain under half of the gap, and the rest is unexplained. Clone size and V and J calls were adopted from that table, with D and trimming inferred from the DNA. This sample holds 210,000 or so clones; over 70% were observed only once. Clones ranked in the top ten supply 1.3% of the sample.

This specimen comes from a study of cytomegalovirus exposure and HLA in healthy donors (dated by TCRdb to 2017 to 2019). About the full investigation: An earlier analysis of 587 of the donors reported about 250 Gb of sequence data and 120 million or so unique TCR beta sequences from some 180 million T cells. The aim of the study was to test whether cataloging public T cell receptors could identify signatures of past pathogen exposure. The number of typed donors differed by locus: about 629-640 for A, B, C, DRB1 and DQB1; roughly 510 for DQA1; fewer than 610 for DPA1; and some 430 for DPB1. The study combined high-throughput TCR immunosequencing, statistical association of individual TCRs with disease status, and machine learning to predict cytomegalovirus infection status. HLA typing included class I and class II loci at four-digit resolution. Besides the first cohort of approximately 710 subjects, a separate validation cohort made up of 120 different subjects was used. Of the roughly 390 genotyped donors, 80% to 90% were placed in the genetic ancestry cluster associated with self-reported Caucasian donors. A later analysis re-analyzed previously published TCR beta repertoires from several hundred donors and added high-resolution HLA genotyping to study TCR occurrence patterns. Four to six DR-DQ haplotypes were handled as single units for association and clustering, since linkage in the cohort was strong. An earlier analysis of fewer than 750 of the donors used high-throughput TCR beta sequencing to judge whether each TCR beta V gene segment behaved as functional or pseudogenic. Every discovery cohort repertoire had been produced on one sequencing platform. Using immunosequencing, the study profiled T cell repertoires from fewer than 850 subjects and related those repertoires to cytomegalovirus serostatus. Alongside the repertoire data, information on donor age, sex, ethnicity and CMV serostatus was compiled. An early release covering roughly 600 HLA-typed donors comprised roughly 300 gigabases of sequencing data and tens of millions of unique TCR sequences. A later genetic analysis used genome-wide SNP genotypes for about 65% of the roughly 700 donors, treating that subset as a discovery cohort. On average, roughly 200,000 unique TCR beta nucleotide sequences were sequenced per donor among more than 350 genotyped donors of the cohort, with roughly 20% of those sequences being non-productive. Rather than using new phenotypic data, the later analysis identified candidate immune exposures from TCR beta sequences and from how often those sequences occurred across donors. General conclusions and limits of the study: According to the authors, the approach could potentially be generalized to other disease states and immunological phenotypes. A cluster of highly shared sequence variants was judged likely to be a technical artifact of the sequencing pipeline. Most TCR sequences were seen in very few donors, while some public TCRs were found in many individuals. A later analysis found that most CMV-associated TCR beta chains appeared HLA-restricted, with HLA associations seemingly driven largely by CMV exposure. Three of the identified cytomegalovirus-associated TCR beta chains were confirmed in vitro to be specific for cytomegalovirus antigens. At a false discovery rate of 0.05, a later analysis linked some 17,000 TCR beta sequences to specific HLA alleles. The study listed approximately 150 TCR beta chains as associated with cytomegalovirus. Immune exposure information for the cohort was limited to CMV serostatus. A further reported finding was that TCR beta sequences accurately predicted the HLA-A and HLA-B alleles for most subjects in the first cohort. A later genetic analysis associated a missense DCLRE1C variant with V-gene and J-gene trimming of TCR beta chains, and an independent cohort replicated the association. Several of the top co-occurrence clusters appeared to be linked to parvovirus B19, influenza, CMV and Epstein-Barr virus, according to a later analysis. In this cohort, only TCR beta chains were sequenced, and detectable features were limited by the absence of alpha or paired-chain data. HLA typing was unavailable for some donors at each locus, so association tests used only the typed subset. According to a later analysis, TCR association rates differed among HLA loci, with DRB1 alleles showing the most associated TCRs and HLA-C alleles showing the fewest. In a later analysis, HLA-associated TCR beta chains were found to be more clonally expanded and to have lower generation probabilities than equally common non-associated chains. In a later genetic analysis, fewer N-insertions in productive TCRs were reported among donors in an Asian-associated ancestry cluster than the roughly 700-donor mean. An earlier analysis of some 560 of the donors showed that most TCR beta V segments appeared in productive rearrangements either about 87% or about 30% of the time, which broadly matched IMGT annotations. Linkage disequilibrium might explain the correlated functional status among segregating V segments, but an unknown experimental factor could not be ruled out. Some IMGT-functional V segments, including TRBV6-2 and TRBV6-3, could not be told apart with the 87-base-pair reads, so those segments were excluded. The presence/absence analyses assumed that sequencing depth was roughly uniform across donors, and that assumption may not be true. When HLA alleles, especially DR and DQ, strongly co-occurred, TCR associations were difficult to assign to individual alleles. Because counts were too low, seventeen rarely observed V segments, including chromosome 9 orphons, were left out of the earlier analysis of 587 of the donors. The classifier was reported to diagnose cytomegalovirus status with high specificity and sensitivity in both the original and validation cohorts.

CDR1 and CDR2, looked up from the germline V gene, are SGHTA and FQGNSA. Including cysteine and phenylalanine, the CDR3 has 19 amino acids. CDR3 DNA is the only sequence kept; it has 57 bases, read in frame from the first base. Clipping removes 1 base from V and 7 bases from J, with 21 as the unmatched junction base count. The rearrangement combines TRBV7-2 with TRBJ2-7; 8 nucleotides in the junction match TRBD2. This TCR was sampled from a man aged 25 to 40 in good health and CMV-seronegative. Sequenced: PBMCs. In nucleotide form, the sequence is TGTGCCAGCAGCTTAGTTCTCCTGCGGGAGGCCCGCCGGGAAAAAGAGCAGTACTTC. It translates as CASSLVLLREARREKEQYF.